The source of this T cell receptor (beta chain) is a study of patients and donors after allogeneic stem cell transplantation. Using its own MiXCR run on the RT-PCR reads, TCRdb lists one record per CDR3 protein. Here the sample spans a few hundred thousand distinct CDR3 sequences, around two fifths being singletons. The CDR3 is 14 residues long. Trimming took 2 bases from V and 1 from J, leaving 6 bases between them. CDR1 ENHRY and CDR2 SYGVKD come from the germline V gene. The genes are TRBV10-3 and TRBJ2-1; D is ambiguous. This sequence was found in a human donor who was either an allogeneic HSCT recipient or a stem cell or donor lymphocyte infusion donor (not recorded which). It is not recorded whose cells these are; they may come from a transplant donor. The specimen sequenced was blood, either unsorted or a sorted T cell fraction (not recorded which). The CDR3 DNA sequence: TGTGCCATCAGTGAGCTGGGATCCTACAATGAGCAGTTCTTC. This translates into CAISELGSYNEQFF.